The clone carrying this T cell receptor beta chain was seen a handful of times. This entry comes from a study of cytomegalovirus exposure and HLA in healthy donors. At the time of sampling, donors were nominally healthy, though unrecorded immune exposures were likely. The PCR used 60 Vbeta and 13 Jbeta primers. Data came from immunoSEQ multiplex PCR; TCRdb stores just in-frame clones and leaves some out. The sample records some 45,000 clones, 70% to 80% being singletons. CDR3 length: 14 residues. Germline V lookup: CDR1 LNHDA, CDR2 SQIVND (reference sequence). After removal of 8 bases from V and 5 bases from J, the junction contained 9 bases not matched to a gene.

The rearrangement links TRBV19 to TRBJ1-5; 7 bases align to TRBD1. Sample: PBMCs. The receptor was isolated from a woman between 25 and 40 years old in good health and CMV-seronegative. The CDR3 sequence: CASASGTEYQPQHF. The CDR3 DNA sequence: TGTGCCAGTGCTTCCGGGACAGAATATCAGCCCCAGCATTTT.